Presented here are 31 T cell receptor beta chains from one specimen sequenced in a study of cytomegalovirus exposure and HLA in healthy donors. Some clones are missing from TCRdb's copy, which holds only in-frame ones; the method was immunoSEQ multiplex PCR. Here the sample spans tens of thousands of clones, 97% being singletons. Sequencing input: PBMCs. All receptors come from a woman under 30 in good health and CMV-seropositive.

This rearrangement joins TRBV19 to TRBJ2-7; a possible D gene is TRBD1 (6 bases). The ends were cut back, 1 base at V and 3 bases at J, with 10 bases in the middle. Germline assignment: CDR1 LNHDA and CDR2 SQIVND (reference sequence). The CDR3 consists of 14 residues. CDR3 in DNA: TGTGCCAGTAGTATAGCAACAGGGAACTACGAGCAGTACTTC. Encoded protein: CASSIATGNYEQYF.

In its sample, this clone was seen once. The gene calls are TRBV9 and TRBJ2-3, with D possibly matching TRBD2 (6 bases). The germline gives CDR1 SGDLS, CDR2 YYNGEE. The CDR3 extends over 13 amino acids. Trimming stripped 5 bases from V and 4 bases from J, with 11 bases between. In DNA, the CDR3 is TGTGCCAGCAGTTTGCGGGGACCAGATACGCAGTATTTT. Translating it yields CASSLRGPDTQYF.

This sequence joins TRBV7-9 and TRBJ2-4; the D gene is possibly TRBD2 (7 bases). This CDR3 comprises 14 residues. V was cut by 5 bases and J by 5 bases, with 13 bases left in between. Germline V gene data show CDR1 as SEHNR and CDR2 as FQNEAQ (reference sequence). The CDR3 sequence is CASSGGGLENIQYF. CDR3 DNA: TGTGCCAGCAGCGGGGGGGGGCTCGAAAACATTCAGTACTTC.

The J gene is TRBJ2-1, the V gene TRBV29-1; TRBD2 matches 11 bases. The CDR3 contains 14 residues. CDR1 SQVTM and CDR2 ANQGSEA come from the germline V gene. V lost 4 bases and J lost 7; bases outside the gene matches: 6. CDR3 region: CSVATSGRANEQFF. DNA of the CDR3: TGCAGCGTTGCAACTAGCGGGAGAGCAAATGAGCAGTTCTTC.

The chain has TRBV6-6 and TRBJ1-1; the match to TRBD1 covers 9 bases. The J segment lost 1 base and the V segment lost 4 bases, leaving 1 base of the junction unmatched. The CDR3 length is 14 residues. Germline V CDR1 and CDR2: MNHNY, SVGAGI (reference sequence). The CDR3 here is CASSLQGANTEAFF. CDR3 nucleotides: TGTGCCAGCAGTTTACAGGGGGCGAACACTGAAGCTTTCTTT.

This chain uses TRBV28 with TRBJ2-7, with 11 positions matching TRBD2. V shed 4 bases, J shed 2 bases, and the junction held 7 bases outside the gene matches. This CDR3 contains 16 residues. Germline V gene sequence: CDR1 MDHEN, CDR2 SYDVKM. The CDR3 reads CASSSSSGRQPYEQYF. Written as DNA, the CDR3 is TGTGCCAGCAGTTCTTCTAGCGGGAGGCAACCCTACGAGCAGTACTTC. Based on the CDR3 plus reference TRBV28 and TRBJ2-7, the full variable domain is DVKVTQSSRYLVKRTGEKVFLECVQDMDHENMFWYRQDPGLGLRLIYFSYDVKMKEKGDIPEGYSVSREKKERFSLILESASTNQTSMYLCASSSSSGRQPYEQYFGPGTRLTVT.

V and J are TRBV29-1 and TRBJ2-3; 11 bases match TRBD2. This CDR3 region has 17 residues. Per the germline V gene, CDR1 is SQVTM and CDR2 is ANQGSEA. Trimming took 2 bases from V and 6 from J; bases not matched to a gene: 13. Written as DNA, the CDR3 is TGCAGCGTTGAATTTGCTAGCGGGAGGAAAGAGTCGGATACGCAGTATTTT. Encoded protein: CSVEFASGRKESDTQYF.

V gene TRBV6-5 combines with J gene TRBJ1-2, with D maybe TRBD1 (5 bases). Between the trimmed V and J ends, which lost 2 bases and 8 bases, there was a span of 21 bases. The CDR3 has 16 amino acids. Germline V gives CDR1 MNHEY, CDR2 SVGAGI. The CDR3 nucleotides are TGTGCCAGCAGTTACGGGAAGGGGCCCAGGGTAGAGGGCTACACCTTC. Its translation is CASSYGKGPRVEGYTF.

The genes are TRBV10-3 and TRBJ1-2; D may be TRBD1 (5 bases). Germline V gene sequence: CDR1 ENHRY, CDR2 SYGVKD. With 0 bases removed from V and 3 bases from J, the gap between germline ends came to 11 bases. The CDR3 length is 15 residues. For the CDR3, the DNA is TGTGCCATCAGTGAGTCGACTCCGGGGGACTATGGCTACACCTTC. Residues: CAISESTPGDYGYTF.

The CDR3 here is CASIMGLAGPDTQYF. Written as DNA, the CDR3 is TGTGCCAGCATAATGGGACTAGCGGGACCAGATACGCAGTATTTT. V and J are TRBV6-1 and TRBJ2-3; 13 bases are a match to TRBD2. Trimming cost V 7 bases and J 4 bases; bases outside gene matches: 5. Germline-derived CDR1 and CDR2 are MNHNS and SASEGT. The CDR3 has 15 residues.

The gene calls are TRBV28 and TRBJ2-3, with TRBD2 as a possible D gene (5 bases). This CDR3 is 15 amino acids long. Germline loops: CDR1 MDHEN, CDR2 SYDVKM. Trimming removed 6 bases at V and 3 bases at J, with 16 bases between. CDR3 bases: TGTGCCAGCAGCGCATTTCGGGATGGGACAGATACGCAGTATTTT. It is translated as CASSAFRDGTDTQYF.

This chain uses TRBV5-1 with TRBJ2-3, with 9 bases identical to TRBD2. CDR1 is SGHRS and CDR2 is YFSETQ in the germline V gene. The length of the CDR3 is 15 residues. Trimming cost V 7 bases and J 3 bases; bases outside gene matches: 9. DNA for the CDR3: TGCGCCAGCGATGTTAGCGGGGGAAGAACAGATACGCAGTATTTT. This sequence encodes CASDVSGGRTDTQYF.

The chain carries TRBV2 and TRBJ1-1, with TRBD1 matching 7 bases. The CDR3 is 11 residues long. Germline CDR1 and CDR2: SNHLY and FYNNEI. Trimming at V came to 9 bases and at J to 7 bases, leaving 5 bases not matched to a gene. Here the CDR3 DNA reads TGTGCCAGATTGACAGGGAATGAAGCTTTCTTT. This translates into CARLTGNEAFF. Looking up the rest from reference TRBV2 and TRBJ1-1 gives the full variable domain: EPEVTQTPSHQVTQMGQEVILRCVPISNHLYFYWYRQILGQKVEFLVSFYNNEISEKSEIFDDQFSVERPDGSNFTLKIRSTKLEDSAMYFCARLTGNEAFFGQGTRLTVV.

The chain uses TRBV10-3 and TRBJ2-3; 16 nucleotides line up with TRBD2. V lost 6 bases, J lost 1 base, and 7 bases stayed unmatched. The germline V gene has CDR1 ENHRY and CDR2 SYGVKD. The CDR3 totals 18 residues. Here the CDR3 DNA reads TGTGCCATCAGCCAGGGGACTAGCGGGAGGGATCGCACAGATACGCAGTATTTT. Translation: CAISQGTSGRDRTDTQYF.

The J gene is TRBJ2-7, the V gene TRBV2; 7 nucleotides match TRBD2. CDR3 length: 13 amino acids. The germline gives CDR1 SNHLY, CDR2 FYNNEI. The V and J ends lost 3 bases and 3 bases, in that order; junction bases with no gene match: 2. This chain's CDR3 is CASSESSGYEQYF. Here the CDR3 DNA reads TGTGCCAGCAGTGAGTCTAGCGGCTACGAGCAGTACTTC.

V is TRBV28 and J is TRBJ2-7; TRBD1 is a possible D gene (5 bases). The CDR3 spans 15 residues. The germline CDR1 and CDR2 sequences are MDHEN and SYDVKM. V was pared by 8 bases and J by 1 base, with 18 bases between. CDR3 in amino acids: CASRDSLSSSYEQYF. CDR3 in DNA: TGTGCCAGCCGAGACAGCCTCTCTTCTTCCTACGAGCAGTACTTC.

J is TRBJ2-1 and V is TRBV5-5; no definite D call. The V gene's germline CDR1 is SGHKS and CDR2 YYEKEE (reference sequence). This CDR3 contains 13 residues. The germline V and J ends were trimmed by 0 bases and 7 bases, with 8 bases remaining between them. CDR3 residues: CASSLVSGNEQFF. DNA of the CDR3: TGTGCCAGCAGCTTGGTCTCCGGGAATGAGCAGTTCTTC.

The gene calls are TRBV7-3 and TRBJ1-1, with TRBD1 identical over 7 bases. Trimming took 6 bases from V and 1 from J; bases not matched to a gene: 5. CDR3 length equals 14 residues. The germline gives CDR1 SGHTA, CDR2 FQGTGA. The CDR3 coding sequence is TGTGCCAGCAGGCGTCAGGGGGGGAACACTGAAGCTTTCTTT. This gives the protein CASRRQGGNTEAFF.

The chain combines TRBV9 with TRBJ2-1; unclear D gene. CDR1 and CDR2 from the germline V gene are SGDLS and YYNGEE. The ends were cut back, 3 bases at V and 0 bases at J, with 16 bases in the middle. The CDR3 spans 17 residues. The CDR3 here is CASSAYPLVPSYNEQFF. CDR3 nucleotides: TGTGCCAGCAGCGCTTACCCCCTAGTACCCTCCTACAATGAGCAGTTCTTC.

The rearrangement links TRBV21-1 to TRBJ1-1. TRBV21-1 is tagged as a pseudogene. The CDR3 sequence is 11 residues long. CDR3 coding DNA: TGTGCCAGCAGCACGGACACTGAAGCTTTCTTT. Residues: CASSTDTEAFF.

The chain combines TRBV28 with TRBJ1-2, with 9 bases that match TRBD1. CDR1 and CDR2 from the germline V gene are MDHEN and SYDVKM. This CDR3 spans 14 amino acids. V gave up 6 bases and J gave up 4 bases; unmatched junction bases: 6. CDR3 loop: CASSLGQGIYGYTF. DNA of the CDR3: TGTGCCAGCAGCCTAGGACAGGGGATCTATGGCTACACCTTC.

This clone was observed once. The chain couples TRBV7-8 to TRBJ2-3, with D possibly being TRBD2 (5 bases). Germline V CDR1 and CDR2: SGHVS, FQNEAQ. Trimming left V 3 bases short and J 0 bases short, with 10 bases between. This CDR3 comprises 15 residues. The CDR3 coding sequence is TGTGCCAGCAGCTTTGGAGCGGCTAGCACAGATACGCAGTATTTT. It encodes CASSFGAASTDTQYF.

The chain has TRBV2 and TRBJ2-7, with 10 nucleotides matching TRBD1. The germline CDR1 and CDR2 sequences are SNHLY and FYNNEI. This CDR3 region has 15 residues. After removal of 6 bases from V and 6 bases from J, the junction contained 11 bases not matched to a gene. CDR3: CASSKTGQGVSEQYF. CDR3 bases: TGTGCCAGCAGCAAGACCGGACAGGGGGTGAGCGAGCAGTACTTC.

The V call is TRBV28, the J call TRBJ2-1, with TRBD2 matching 10 bases. The CDR3 extends over 15 amino acids. Losses at the gene ends were 3 bases for V and 2 bases for J; bases not matched to a gene: 1. Looked up from germline, CDR1 is MDHEN and CDR2 is SYDVKM. CDR3 loop: CASSFSGRAYNEQFF. The CDR3 DNA reads TGTGCCAGCAGTTTCAGCGGGAGGGCCTACAATGAGCAGTTCTTC.

This clone appeared a single time. The gene calls are TRBV11-2 and TRBJ2-7; D remains unclear. Looked up from germline, CDR1 is SGHAT and CDR2 is FQNNGV. V lost 3 bases and J 3 bases, leaving 9 bases between the germline ends. The CDR3 has 13 amino acids. The CDR3 DNA sequence: TGTGCCAGCAGCTTCGAAGAGGTCTACGAGCAGTACTTC. Translated, it gives CASSFEEVYEQYF. Full variable domain (rest looked up from reference TRBV11-2 and TRBJ2-7): EAGVAQSPRYKIIEKRQSVAFWCNPISGHATLYWYQQILGQGPKLLIQFQNNGVVDDSQLPKDRFSAERLKGVDSTLKIQPAKLEDSAVYLCASSFEEVYEQYFGPGTRLTVT.

This chain joins TRBV18 and TRBJ1-5; D call uncertain. Germline V lookup: CDR1 KGHSH, CDR2 LQKENI. The germline V and J ends were trimmed by 2 bases and 3 bases, with 8 bases remaining between them. The CDR3 has 14 amino acids. The CDR3 DNA reads TGTGCCAGCTCACCATCCGGGATCAATCAGCCCCAGCATTTT. Residues: CASSPSGINQPQHF.

This clone was counted once. The rearrangement uses TRBV29-1 and TRBJ2-2; 10 positions match TRBD2. J lost 8 bases, V lost 1 base, and 19 bases had no gene match. The CDR3 runs to 19 residues. Germline CDR1 is SQVTM and CDR2 is ANQGSEA. CDR3 sequence reads: CSVEASTGTSEPQSGELFF. The CDR3 DNA reads as TGCAGCGTTGAAGCGTCAACCGGGACTAGCGAGCCCCAATCGGGGGAGCTGTTTTTT.

The V call is TRBV29-1, the J call TRBJ2-7; D perhaps matches TRBD1 (7 bases). V was shortened by 0 bases and J by 1 base, with 10 bases between the two germline ends. Germline loops: CDR1 SQVTM, CDR2 ANQGSEA. CDR3 length: 14 residues. The CDR3 region has the DNA TGCAGCGTTGAAGACAGGGGGGTTTCCTACGAGCAGTACTTC. It specifies CSVEDRGVSYEQYF.

The rearrangement uses TRBV7-8 and TRBJ2-7; 10 bases align to TRBD2. CDR1 is SGHVS and CDR2 is FQNEAQ in the germline V gene. V lost 5 bases to trimming and J lost 6 bases; unmatched junction nucleotides: 10. The CDR3 extends over 15 amino acids. This CDR3 is CASSIDTSGDGEQYF. The CDR3 coding sequence is TGTGCCAGCAGCATCGACACTAGCGGGGATGGCGAGCAGTACTTC.

DNA for the CDR3: TGTGCCATCAGCGAGGGACAGGGAAGTGGCTACACCTTC. This gives the protein CAISEGQGSGYTF. This rearrangement joins TRBV10-3 to TRBJ1-2; 9 bases fit TRBD1. The CDR3 is 13 residues long. Germline assignment: CDR1 ENHRY and CDR2 SYGVKD. V was clipped by 6 bases and J by 7 bases; unmatched bases: 6.

This chain uses TRBV7-9 with TRBJ2-7; 8 positions match TRBD2. The V segment lost 3 bases and the J segment 5 bases; nucleotides outside the gene matches: 6. CDR3 length: 14 residues. Germline values: CDR1 SEHNR, CDR2 FQNEAQ (reference sequence). In nucleotides, the CDR3 is TGTGCCAGCAGCTTGATTAGCGGGGCCAACGAGCAGTACTTC. It specifies CASSLISGANEQYF.